What follows describes a single T cell receptor beta chain. Its target is unknown. Only in-frame clones appear in the TCRdb table, and some are missing; sequencing was by immunoSEQ multiplex PCR. The sample yields nearly 8,000 clones, approximately 70% seen once. Tumor samples were taken before definitive surgery or chemotherapy. The CDR3 is 14 amino acids. Germline CDR1 is WSHSY and CDR2 is SAAADI. The V segment lost 9 bases and the J segment 5 bases; nucleotides outside the gene matches: 7. This record belongs to a study of high-grade serous ovarian cancer treatment subgroups. Study overall: Each sample yielded on average about 7,000 unique TCR beta rearrangements from approximately 15,000 reads. Overall study results and limits: Different patients shared almost no repertoire; same-patient tumors shared about 0.1 to 0.79. Without spatial data, bulk sequencing limits insight into HGSC tumor diversity.

The sample consisted of tumor tissue. The chain combines TRBV10-2 with TRBJ2-6; TRBD2 agrees at 7 bases. The clonotype comes from a human donor with high-grade serous ovarian cancer. The CDR3 loop is CASTSDTRANVLTF. The CDR3 region has the DNA TGCGCCAGTACTAGCGACACGAGGGCCAACGTCCTGACTTTC.